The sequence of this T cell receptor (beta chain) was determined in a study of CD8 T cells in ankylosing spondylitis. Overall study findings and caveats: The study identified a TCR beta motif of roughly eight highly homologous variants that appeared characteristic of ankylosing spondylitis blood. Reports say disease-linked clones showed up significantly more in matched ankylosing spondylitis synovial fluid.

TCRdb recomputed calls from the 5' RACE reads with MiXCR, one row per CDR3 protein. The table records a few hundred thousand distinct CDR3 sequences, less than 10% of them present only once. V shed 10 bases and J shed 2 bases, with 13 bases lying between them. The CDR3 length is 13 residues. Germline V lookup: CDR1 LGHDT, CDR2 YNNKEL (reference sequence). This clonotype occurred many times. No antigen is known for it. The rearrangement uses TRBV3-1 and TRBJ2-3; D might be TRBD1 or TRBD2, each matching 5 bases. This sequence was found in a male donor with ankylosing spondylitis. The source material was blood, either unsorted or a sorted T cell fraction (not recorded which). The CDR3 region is CAIGALNTDTQYF. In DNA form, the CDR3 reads TGTGCCATCGGGGCCTTAAACACAGATACGCAGTATTTT.